The clone carrying this T cell receptor (beta chain) has only one observation. Sequencing used immunoSEQ multiplex PCR; TCRdb keeps in-frame clones, though not all of them. The table has just over 300,000 clones, around 92% seen once; the top ten hold about 2%. The entry originates in a study of blood T cell repertoires in COVID-19. Study at large: Sample material is recorded as cDNA or gDNA derived from T cells, B-cell-depleted T cells, or PBMCs.

Followed longitudinally, the Seattle patients had been enrolled during active infection. Material for sequencing was peripheral blood. This TCR came from a woman aged 25 to 39 with COVID-19, enrolled during active disease.

Here the CDR3 reads CAIAGRDTEAFF. In DNA form, the CDR3 reads TGTGCCATAGCGGGAAGAGACACTGAAGCTTTCTTT. The rearrangement uses TRBV19 and TRBJ1-1; D unresolved. Between the trimmed V and J ends, which lost 10 bases and 3 bases, there was a span of 12 bases. The CDR3 totals 12 residues. Germline CDR1 and CDR2: LNHDA and SQIVND (reference sequence).